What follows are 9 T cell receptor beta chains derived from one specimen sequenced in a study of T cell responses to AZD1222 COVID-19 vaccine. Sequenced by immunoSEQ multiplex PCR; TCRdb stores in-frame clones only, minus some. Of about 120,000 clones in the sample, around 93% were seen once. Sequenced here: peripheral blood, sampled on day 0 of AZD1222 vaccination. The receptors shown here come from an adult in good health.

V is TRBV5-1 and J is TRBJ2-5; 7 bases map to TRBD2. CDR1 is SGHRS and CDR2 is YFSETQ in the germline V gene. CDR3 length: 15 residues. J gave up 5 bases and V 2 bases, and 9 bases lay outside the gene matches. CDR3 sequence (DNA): TGCGCCAGCAGCTTTGGGGGAGGGCCTGTTGAGACCCAGTACTTC. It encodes CASSFGGGPVETQYF.

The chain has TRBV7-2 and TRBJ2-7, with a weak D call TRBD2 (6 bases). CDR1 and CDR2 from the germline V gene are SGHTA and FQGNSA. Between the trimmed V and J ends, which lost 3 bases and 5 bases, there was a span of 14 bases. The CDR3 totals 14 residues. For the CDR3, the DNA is TGTGCCAGCAGCTTCCGTGGCAGGACTAACGAGCAGTACTTC. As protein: CASSFRGRTNEQYF.

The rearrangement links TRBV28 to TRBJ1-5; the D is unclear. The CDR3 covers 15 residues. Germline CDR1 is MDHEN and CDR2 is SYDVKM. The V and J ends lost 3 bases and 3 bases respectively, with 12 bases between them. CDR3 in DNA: TGTGCCAGCAGTTTCGCGGCAGTTTTCAATCAGCCCCAGCATTTT. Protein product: CASSFAAVFNQPQHF. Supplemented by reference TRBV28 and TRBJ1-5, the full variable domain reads DVKVTQSSRYLVKRTGEKVFLECVQDMDHENMFWYRQDPGLGLRLIYFSYDVKMKEKGDIPEGYSVSREKKERFSLILESASTNQTSMYLCASSFAAVFNQPQHFGDGTRLSIL.

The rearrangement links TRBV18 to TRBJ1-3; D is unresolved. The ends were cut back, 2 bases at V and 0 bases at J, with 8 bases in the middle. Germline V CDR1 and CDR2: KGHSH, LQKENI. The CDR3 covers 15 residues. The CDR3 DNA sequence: TGTGCCAGCTCACCAGAGAGGCCCTCTGGAAACACCATATATTTT. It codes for CASSPERPSGNTIYF.

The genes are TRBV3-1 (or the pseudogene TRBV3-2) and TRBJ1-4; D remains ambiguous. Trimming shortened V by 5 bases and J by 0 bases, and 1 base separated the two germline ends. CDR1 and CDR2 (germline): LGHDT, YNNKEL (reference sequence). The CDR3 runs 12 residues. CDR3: CASSATNEKLFF. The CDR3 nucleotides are TGTGCCAGCAGCGCAACTAATGAAAAACTGTTTTTT.

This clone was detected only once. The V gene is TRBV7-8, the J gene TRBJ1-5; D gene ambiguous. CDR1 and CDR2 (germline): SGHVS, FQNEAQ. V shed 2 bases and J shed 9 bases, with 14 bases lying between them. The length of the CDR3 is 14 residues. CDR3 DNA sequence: TGTGCCAGCAGCTTAAATACAGTTGGAATGCCCCAGCATTTT. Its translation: CASSLNTVGMPQHF. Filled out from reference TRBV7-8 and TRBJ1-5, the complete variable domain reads GAGVSQSPRYKVAKRGQDVALRCDPISGHVSLFWYQQALGQGPEFLTYFQNEAQLDKSGLPSDRFFAERPEGSVSTLKIQRTQQEDSAVYLCASSLNTVGMPQHFGDGTRLSIL.

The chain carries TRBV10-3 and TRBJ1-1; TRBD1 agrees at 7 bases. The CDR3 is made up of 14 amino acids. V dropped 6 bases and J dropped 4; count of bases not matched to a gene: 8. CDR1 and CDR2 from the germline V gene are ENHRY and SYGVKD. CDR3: CAIRDEGAATEAFF. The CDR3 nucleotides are TGTGCCATCAGGGACGAGGGGGCGGCCACTGAAGCTTTCTTT.

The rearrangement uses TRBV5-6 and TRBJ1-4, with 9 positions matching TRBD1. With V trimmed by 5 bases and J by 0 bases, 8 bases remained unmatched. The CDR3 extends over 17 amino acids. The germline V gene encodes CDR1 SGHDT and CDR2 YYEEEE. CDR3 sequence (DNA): TGTGCCAGCAGACCGGGGACAGGGATGGCAACTAATGAAAAACTGTTTTTT. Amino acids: CASRPGTGMATNEKLFF.

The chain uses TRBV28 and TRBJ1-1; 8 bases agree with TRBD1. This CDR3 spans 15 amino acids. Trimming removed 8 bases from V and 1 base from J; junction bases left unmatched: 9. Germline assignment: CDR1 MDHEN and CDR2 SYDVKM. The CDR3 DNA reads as TGTGCCAGCCAAGACGCCGGGACAGGGAACACTGAAGCTTTCTTT. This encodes CASQDAGTGNTEAFF.